Included here is one T cell receptor beta chain sequence, with context. The antigen remains undetermined. The sample is drawn from a study of cytomegalovirus exposure and HLA in healthy donors. Regarding the study as a whole: Earlier findings revealed that most TCR beta V segments proved productive either about 87% or about 30% of the time. Links to common viral pathogens appeared, in a later analysis, for several of the most significant clusters. Immune exposure information available was restricted to CMV serostatus.

The CDR3 consists of 16 residues. The germline V gene has CDR1 SGHTA and CDR2 FQGTGA. Trimming took 0 bases from V and 5 from J; bases not matched to a gene: 5. Use of 60 Vbeta and 13 Jbeta primers characterized the PCR. Only in-frame clones appear in the TCRdb table, and some are missing; sequencing was by immunoSEQ multiplex PCR. The sample lists 130,000 to 150,000 clones; 75% to 80% were seen once. Sequenced: PBMCs. V gene TRBV7-3 combines with J gene TRBJ2-5; 11 bases map to TRBD2. This TCR was sampled from a man aged 40-50 years in good health and CMV-seropositive. The CDR3 reads CASSLTSGRAYETQYF. In DNA, the CDR3 is TGTGCCAGCAGCTTAACTAGCGGGAGGGCCTATGAGACCCAGTACTTC. The full variable domain, its missing parts supplied by reference TRBV7-3 and TRBJ2-5, is GAGVSQTPSNKVTEKGKYVELRCDPISGHTALYWYRQSLGQGPEFLIYFQGTGAADDSGLPNDRFFAVRPEGSVSTLKIQRTERGDSAVYLCASSLTSGRAYETQYFGPGTRLLVL.